The 24 T cell receptor beta chains in this list originate from one sample, sequenced in a study of beta chain features in type 1 diabetes (dated by TCRdb to 2017 to 2018). The antigens these receptors bind are not known. Here is what the overall study found, with its caveats: A moderate but significant shortening of TCRB CDR3 length was observed in type 1 diabetes patients in all four CD4+ subsets.

Library prep was done by the immunoSEQ multiplex PCR assay. All of the isolated RNA was reverse transcribed with the High Capacity cDNA Reverse Transcription Kit, so expressed TCRB transcripts were sequenced. TCRdb took over this immuneACCESS table, retaining in-frame rearrangements with V and J assigned. Such tables are incomplete; in checked studies, under half of the missing clones stem from an unresolved V gene, and the remainder is unexplained. The sample records hundreds of thousands of clones, around 15% of which are singletons. Clones ranked in the top ten supply approximately 0.022% of the sample. The sample comprised naive CD4+ T cells from blood. Explained via the paper, the cell subset or site label denotes: true naive CD4+ T cells. These receptors were collected from a man younger than 30 with type 1 diabetes.

The V call is TRBV7-6, the J call TRBJ2-7; 8 nucleotides align to TRBD2. Trimming removed 5 bases from V and 4 bases from J; junction bases left unmatched: 19. CDR3 length: 18 residues. The germline V gene encodes CDR1 SGHVS and CDR2 FNYEAQ. The CDR3 coding sequence is TGTGCCAGCAGCCCGTCCGGGTTTCGGGGGGGACTTTCGTACGAGCAGTACTTC. It yields the protein CASSPSGFRGGLSYEQYF.

The DNA of the CDR3 is TGTGCCAGCAGTTACTCTGCCCCGGACGGCTCCTACGAGCAGTACTTC. It translates to CASSYSAPDGSYEQYF. This chain connects TRBV6-5 to TRBJ2-7; no definite D call. The germline gives CDR1 MNHEY, CDR2 SVGAGI. V was shortened by 0 bases and J by 0 bases, with 12 bases between the two germline ends. CDR3 length equals 16 residues.

The V and J genes are TRBV28 and TRBJ1-2; D gene uncertain. The CDR3 is made up of 13 amino acids. V dropped 3 bases and J dropped 3 bases, with 8 bases sitting between them. Germline-derived CDR1 and CDR2 are MDHEN and SYDVKM. The CDR3: CASSLSGYYGYTF. DNA for the CDR3: TGTGCCAGCAGTTTGTCGGGGTACTATGGCTACACCTTC.

The chain's CDR3 is CASSRGQVPGYTF. The CDR3 DNA reads TGCGCCAGCTCCCGTGGGCAGGTTCCTGGCTACACCTTC. The chain employs TRBV5-1 and TRBJ1-2; D not certain. Germline V gives CDR1 SGHRS, CDR2 YFSETQ. The CDR3 spans 13 residues. Trimming removed 7 bases from V and 7 bases from J, with 17 bases in between.

The chain recombines TRBV5-1 with TRBJ2-5; D not resolved. The CDR3 has 16 amino acids. The germline V and J ends were trimmed by 1 base and 1 base, with 14 bases remaining between them. Per the germline V gene, CDR1 is SGHRS and CDR2 is YFSETQ. CDR3 residues: CASSLWTTGPQETQYF. CDR3 in DNA: TGCGCCAGCAGCTTGTGGACGACCGGGCCCCAAGAGACCCAGTACTTC.

The DNA of the CDR3 is TGTGCCAGCAGTTTATCTACAGCTCAAGAGACCCAGTACTTC. Translation: CASSLSTAQETQYF. The rearrangement uses TRBV27 and TRBJ2-5; no firm D call. CDR3 length equals 14 residues. V lost 0 bases and J lost 2, with 7 bases in between. Germline CDR1 and CDR2: MNHEY and SMNVEV (reference sequence).

This rearrangement joins TRBV7-9 to TRBJ2-3; D uncertain. The CDR3 is made up of 12 amino acids. V dropped 3 bases and J dropped 0 bases, with 1 base sitting between them. In germline, CDR1 is SEHNR, CDR2 FQNEAQ (reference sequence). The CDR3 DNA is TGTGCCAGCAGCTTTAGCACAGATACGCAGTATTTT. This encodes CASSFSTDTQYF.

The chain couples TRBV28 to TRBJ2-2; 8 bases are a match to TRBD1. The V and J ends lost 7 bases and 1 base, in that order; junction bases with no gene match: 8. CDR3 length equals 16 residues. From germline, CDR1 is MDHEN and CDR2 SYDVKM. DNA for the CDR3: TGTGCCAGCACCCCCATAGGACAGGGGAACACCGGGGAGCTGTTTTTT. Amino acids: CASTPIGQGNTGELFF.

This clone was recorded a few times. The chain couples TRBV19 to TRBJ1-1; D gene uncertain. The V end was cut by 4 bases, the J end by 1 base, with 7 bases between. From germline, CDR1 is LNHDA and CDR2 SQIVND (reference sequence). This CDR3 region has 13 residues. The CDR3 is CASSKAWNTEAFF. In DNA, the CDR3 is TGTGCCAGTAGTAAAGCGTGGAACACTGAAGCTTTCTTT.

The chain links TRBV5-1 to TRBJ2-1; 10 nucleotides match TRBD1. V trimming: 4 bases; J trimming: 8 bases; junction bases outside the gene matches: 12. The length of the CDR3 is 16 residues. The germline gives CDR1 SGHRS, CDR2 YFSETQ. CDR3 sequence: CASSLPRDRGADEQFF. In DNA form, the CDR3 reads TGCGCCAGCAGCCTTCCCCGGGACAGGGGTGCCGATGAGCAGTTCTTC.

This clone was observed a few times. An end of the junction does not agree with germline; a read error may underlie this. The V and J genes are TRBV7-7 and TRBJ2-1; TRBD2 aligns across 7 bases. Germline V lookup: CDR1 SSHAT, CDR2 FNYEAQ (reference sequence). The CDR3 totals 15 residues. The CDR3 loop reads CASSSGWEGYNEQFF. The CDR3, as DNA: TGTGCTAGCAGCTCGGGGTGGGAGGGGTACAATGAGCAGTTCTTC.

Only a few counts were recorded for this clone. This chain links TRBV29-1 with TRBJ2-2; D remains ambiguous. Trimming took 4 bases from V and 1 from J, leaving 13 bases between them. Germline V gene data show CDR1 as SQVTM and CDR2 as ANQGSEA. CDR3 size: 15 residues. CDR3 in amino acids: CSVAPRTMNTGELFF. DNA of the CDR3: TGCAGCGTTGCCCCCCGGACCATGAACACCGGGGAGCTGTTTTTT.

This clone was counted only a few times. This CDR3 is CASSTGTGIQPQHF. CDR3 bases: TGTGCCAGCAGCACCGGGACAGGGATTCAGCCCCAGCATTTT. V and J are TRBV7-9 and TRBJ1-5; 9 bases fit TRBD1. CDR1 is SEHNR and CDR2 is FQNEAQ in the germline V gene (reference sequence). Unmatched junction bases numbered 5, after V lost 5 bases and J lost 6 bases. This CDR3 region has 14 residues.

This clone was seen a few times. The chain couples TRBV6-1 to TRBJ1-2; D gene unclear. V lost 5 bases to trimming and J lost 4 bases, with 11 bases between them. Looked up from germline, CDR1 is MNHNS and CDR2 is SASEGT. CDR3 length equals 13 residues. CDR3 sequence reads: CASSPGLIYGYTF. The CDR3 nucleotides are TGTGCCAGCAGTCCAGGTTTGATCTATGGCTACACCTTC.

This clone was picked up a small number of times. The chain recombines TRBV9 with TRBJ2-1; D is unclear. Trimming took off 4 bases at V and 7 bases at J, with 15 bases between the two ends. CDR3 length equals 14 residues. The V gene's germline CDR1 is SGDLS and CDR2 YYNGEE. The CDR3 loop is CASSQDPLENEQFF. The CDR3 DNA sequence: TGTGCCAGCAGCCAGGACCCCCTCGAGAATGAGCAGTTCTTC.

This clone was counted only a few times. The chain has TRBV30 and TRBJ2-3, with D possibly called TRBD1 or TRBD2 (5 bases each). This CDR3 is 15 amino acids long. Germline V gene sequence: CDR1 GTSNPN, CDR2 SVGIG (reference sequence). Trimming cost V 3 bases and J 2 bases, with 15 bases left between them. The CDR3 sequence is CAWRGVVGLTDTQYF. The CDR3 DNA is TGTGCCTGGAGGGGGGTAGTCGGCCTCACAGATACGCAGTATTTT.

This clone has only a few counts. The CDR3 bases are TGTGCTGCCGGACCGACGAACACCGGGGAGCTGTTTTTT. Its translation: CAAGPTNTGELFF. The rearrangement links TRBV9 to TRBJ2-2; no definite D call. CDR1 is SGDLS and CDR2 is YYNGEE in the germline V gene. The CDR3 sequence is 13 residues long.

The chain employs TRBV6-1 and TRBJ2-7; TRBD1 aligns across 11 bases. Germline CDR1 and CDR2: MNHNS and SASEGT. The ends lost 8 bases at V and 6 bases at J; junction bases unmatched: 6. CDR3 length: 13 residues. CDR3 coding DNA: TGTGCCAGCTCAACCGGGACAGGGGGCGAGCAGTACTTC. It codes for CASSTGTGGEQYF.

This clone was seen only a few times. The CDR3 loop is CASSLGPGPGELFF. CDR3 coding DNA: TGCGCCAGCAGCTTGGGGCCGGGCCCCGGGGAGCTGTTTTTT. The genes are TRBV5-1 and TRBJ2-2; unclear D gene. The CDR3 runs to 14 residues. Germline CDR1 SGHRS, CDR2 YFSETQ. The germline V and J ends were trimmed by 0 bases and 6 bases, with 9 bases remaining between them. The full variable domain, in which reference TRBV5-1 and TRBJ2-2 provide the parts outside the CDR3, is KAGVTQTPRYLIKTRGQQVTLSCSPISGHRSVSWYQQTPGQGLQFLFEYFSETQRNKGNFPGRFSGRQFSNSRSEMNVSTLELGDSALYLCASSLGPGPGELFFGEGSRLTVL.

The chain combines TRBV13 with TRBJ1-1; 7 bases agree with TRBD1. The CDR3 extends over 14 amino acids. Trimming at V came to 0 bases and at J to 6 bases, leaving 4 bases not matched to a gene. Germline V CDR1 and CDR2: PRHDT, FYEKMQ (reference sequence). DNA for the CDR3: TGTGCCAGCAGCTTAGGCGACAGGGTGGCTGAAGCTTTCTTT. It codes for CASSLGDRVAEAFF.

This clone appeared a few times. V usage is TRBV19 and J usage is TRBJ1-5, with 8 nucleotides matching TRBD1. The V and J ends lost 4 bases and 5 bases, in that order; junction bases with no gene match: 16. CDR1 and CDR2 (germline): LNHDA, SQIVND (reference sequence). The CDR3 runs 18 residues. The CDR3 nucleotides are TGTGCCAGTAGTACGTACCCCCTTCAGGGGGCGAGGGATCAGCCCCAGCATTTT. This codes for CASSTYPLQGARDQPQHF.

The chain employs TRBV4-2 and TRBJ1-1; 11 positions match TRBD1. V lost 0 bases, J lost 6 bases, and 6 bases stayed unmatched. This CDR3 is 16 amino acids long. Germline V lookup: CDR1 LGHNA, CDR2 YNFKEQ. CDR3 sequence (DNA): TGTGCCAGCAGCCAAGAGAGGGGACAGGGGGATCCTGAAGCTTTCTTT. This encodes CASSQERGQGDPEAFF.

The V call is TRBV7-9, the J call TRBJ1-2, with D perhaps TRBD1 (5 bases). This CDR3 spans 14 amino acids. From germline, CDR1 is SEHNR and CDR2 FQNEAQ (reference sequence). V gave up 1 base and J gave up 4 bases, with 10 bases separating them. The CDR3 region is CASSLVGGGYGYTF. The CDR3 DNA reads as TGTGCCAGCAGCTTAGTTGGCGGGGGCTATGGCTACACCTTC.

J is TRBJ1-2 and V is TRBV4-1; D remains unclear. The CDR3 is 11 amino acids. V gave up 8 bases and J gave up 2 bases, with 6 bases separating them. In germline, CDR1 is MGHRA, CDR2 YSYEKL. The chain's CDR3 is CASGRNYGYTF. For the CDR3, the DNA is TGCGCCAGCGGCAGGAACTATGGCTACACCTTC.